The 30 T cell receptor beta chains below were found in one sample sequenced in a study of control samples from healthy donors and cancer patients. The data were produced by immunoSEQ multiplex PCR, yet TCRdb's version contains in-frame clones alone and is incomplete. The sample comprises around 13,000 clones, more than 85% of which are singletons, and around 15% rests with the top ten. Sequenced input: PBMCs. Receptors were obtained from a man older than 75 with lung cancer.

CDR3 bases: TGCGCCAGCAGCCCTACTGGGACAGGGGGCTTCTACGAGCAGTACTTC. It is translated as CASSPTGTGGFYEQYF. The gene calls are TRBV4-1 and TRBJ2-7, with TRBD1 matching 12 bases. CDR1 MGHRA and CDR2 YSYEKL come from the germline V gene. The J segment lost 3 bases and the V segment lost 4 bases, leaving 7 bases of the junction unmatched. The length of the CDR3 is 16 residues.

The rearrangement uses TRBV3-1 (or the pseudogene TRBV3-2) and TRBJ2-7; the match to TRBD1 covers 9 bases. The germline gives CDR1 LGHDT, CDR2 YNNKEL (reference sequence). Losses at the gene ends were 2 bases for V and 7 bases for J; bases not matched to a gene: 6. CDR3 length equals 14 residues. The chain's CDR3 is CASSQRDRANEQYF. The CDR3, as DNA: TGTGCCAGCAGCCAAAGGGACAGGGCAAATGAGCAGTACTTC.

The CDR3 is CASSRTGPESTEAFF. In DNA, the CDR3 is TGTGCCAGCAGCAGGACAGGGCCCGAGAGCACTGAAGCTTTCTTT. The rearrangement joins TRBV5-8 to TRBJ1-1; 8 nucleotides match TRBD1. Germline CDR1 and CDR2: SGHTS and YDEGEE. V gave up 4 bases and J gave up 4 bases; unmatched junction bases: 9. The CDR3 consists of 15 residues. Looking up the rest from reference TRBV5-8 and TRBJ1-1 gives the full variable domain: EAGVTQSPTHLIKTRGQQATLRCSPISGHTSVYWYQQALGLGLQFLLWYDEGEERNRGNFPPRFSGRQFPNYSSELNVNALELEDSALYLCASSRTGPESTEAFFGQGTRLTVV.

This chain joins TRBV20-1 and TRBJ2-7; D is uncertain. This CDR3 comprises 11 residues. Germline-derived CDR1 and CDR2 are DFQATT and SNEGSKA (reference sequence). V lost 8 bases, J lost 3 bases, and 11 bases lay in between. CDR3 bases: TGCAGTACGGGCCCTTACTACGAGCAGTACGTC. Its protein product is CSTGPYYEQYV.

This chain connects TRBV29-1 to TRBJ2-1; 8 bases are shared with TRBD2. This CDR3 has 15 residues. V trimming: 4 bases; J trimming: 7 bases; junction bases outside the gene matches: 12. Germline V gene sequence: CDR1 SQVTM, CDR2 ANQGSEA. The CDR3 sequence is CSVGGESGGLNEQFF. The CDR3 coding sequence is TGCAGCGTTGGGGGCGAGAGCGGGGGTTTGAATGAGCAGTTCTTC.

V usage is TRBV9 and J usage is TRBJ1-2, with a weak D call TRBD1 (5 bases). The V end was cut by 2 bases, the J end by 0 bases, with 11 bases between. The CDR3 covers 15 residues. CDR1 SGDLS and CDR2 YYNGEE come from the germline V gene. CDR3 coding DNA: TGTGCCAGCAGCGTCGGGACGGATCCTAACTATGGCTACACCTTC. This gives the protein CASSVGTDPNYGYTF.

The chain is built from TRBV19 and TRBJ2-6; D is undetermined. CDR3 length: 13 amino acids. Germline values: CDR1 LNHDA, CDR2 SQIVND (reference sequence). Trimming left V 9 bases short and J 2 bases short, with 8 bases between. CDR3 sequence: CASVVAGANVLTF. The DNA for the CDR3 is TGTGCCAGCGTGGTGGCTGGGGCCAACGTCCTGACTTTC.

The CDR3 DNA reads TGCGCCAGCAGCTTTGCCCAGGGACAGGGGAGCGGGGAGCTGTTTTTT. Translated: CASSFAQGQGSGELFF. V is TRBV5-1 and J is TRBJ2-2, with 10 bases fitting TRBD1. This CDR3 region has 16 residues. V dropped 2 bases and J dropped 7; count of bases not matched to a gene: 8. The V gene's germline CDR1 is SGHRS and CDR2 YFSETQ.

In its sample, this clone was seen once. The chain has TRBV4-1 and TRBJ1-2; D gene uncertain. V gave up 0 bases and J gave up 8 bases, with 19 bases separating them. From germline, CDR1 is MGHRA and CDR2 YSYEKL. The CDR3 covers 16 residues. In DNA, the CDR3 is TGCGCCAGCAGCCAAGAGGGTCAGTGGTCGGGGTACGGCTACACCTTC. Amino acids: CASSQEGQWSGYGYTF.

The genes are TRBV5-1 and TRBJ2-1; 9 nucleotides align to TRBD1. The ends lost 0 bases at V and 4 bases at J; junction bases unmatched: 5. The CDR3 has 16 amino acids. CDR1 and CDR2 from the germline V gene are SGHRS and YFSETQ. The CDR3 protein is CASSLEQGAGYNEQFF. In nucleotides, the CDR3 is TGCGCCAGCAGCTTGGAACAGGGGGCCGGGTACAATGAGCAGTTCTTC. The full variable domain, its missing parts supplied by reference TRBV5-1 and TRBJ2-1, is KAGVTQTPRYLIKTRGQQVTLSCSPISGHRSVSWYQQTPGQGLQFLFEYFSETQRNKGNFPGRFSGRQFSNSRSEMNVSTLELGDSALYLCASSLEQGAGYNEQFFGPGTRLTVL.

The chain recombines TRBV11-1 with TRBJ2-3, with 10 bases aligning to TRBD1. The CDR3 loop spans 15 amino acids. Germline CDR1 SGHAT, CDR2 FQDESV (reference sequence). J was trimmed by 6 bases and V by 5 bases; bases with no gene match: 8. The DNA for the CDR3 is TGTGCCAGCAGCCACGGGACAGGGGTTGGGGATACGCAGTATTTT. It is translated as CASSHGTGVGDTQYF.

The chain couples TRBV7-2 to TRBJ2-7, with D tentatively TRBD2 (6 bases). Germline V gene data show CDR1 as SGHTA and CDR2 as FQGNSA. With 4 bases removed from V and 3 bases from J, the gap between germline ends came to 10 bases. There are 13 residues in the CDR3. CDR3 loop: CASSSGVYYEQYF. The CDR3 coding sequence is TGTGCCAGCAGCTCGGGGGTCTACTACGAGCAGTACTTC.

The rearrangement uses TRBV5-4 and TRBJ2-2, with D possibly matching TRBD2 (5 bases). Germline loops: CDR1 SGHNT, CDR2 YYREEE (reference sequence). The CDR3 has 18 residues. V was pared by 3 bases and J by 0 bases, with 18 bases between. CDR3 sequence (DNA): TGTGCCAGCAGCTCTGGACTCACCAGGATCGCGAACACCGGGGAGCTGTTTTTT. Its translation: CASSSGLTRIANTGELFF.

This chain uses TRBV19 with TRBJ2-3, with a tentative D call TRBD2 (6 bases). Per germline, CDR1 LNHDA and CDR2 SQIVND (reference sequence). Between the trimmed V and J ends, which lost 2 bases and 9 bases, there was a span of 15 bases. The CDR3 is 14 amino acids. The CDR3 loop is CASSIRTTGETQYF. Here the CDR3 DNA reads TGTGCCAGTAGTATAAGAACCACGGGGGAGACGCAGTATTTT.

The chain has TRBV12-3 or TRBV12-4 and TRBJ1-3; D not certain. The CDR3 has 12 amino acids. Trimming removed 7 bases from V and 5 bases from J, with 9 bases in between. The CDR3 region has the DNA TGTGCCAGCACGGGTATTAGAAACACCATATATTTT. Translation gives CASTGIRNTIYF.

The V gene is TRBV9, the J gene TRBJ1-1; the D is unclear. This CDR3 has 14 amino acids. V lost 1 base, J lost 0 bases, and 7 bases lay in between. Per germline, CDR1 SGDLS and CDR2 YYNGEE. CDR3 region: CASSVNSLNTEAFF. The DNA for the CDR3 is TGTGCCAGCAGCGTAAACAGTCTGAACACTGAAGCTTTCTTT.

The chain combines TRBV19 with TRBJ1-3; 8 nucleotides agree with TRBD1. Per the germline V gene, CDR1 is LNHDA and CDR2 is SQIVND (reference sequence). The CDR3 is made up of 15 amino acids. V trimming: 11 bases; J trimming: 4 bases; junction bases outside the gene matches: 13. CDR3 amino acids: CASSTTGVTGNTIYF. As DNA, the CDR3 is TGTGCCTCCAGTACGACAGGGGTTACAGGAAACACCATATATTTT.

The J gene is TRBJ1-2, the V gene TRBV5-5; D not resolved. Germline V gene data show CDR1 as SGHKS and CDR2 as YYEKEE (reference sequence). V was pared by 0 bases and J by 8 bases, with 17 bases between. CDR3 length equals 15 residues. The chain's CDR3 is CASSLVSNDVRGYTF. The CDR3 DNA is TGTGCCAGCAGCTTGGTTAGCAATGACGTAAGGGGCTACACCTTC.

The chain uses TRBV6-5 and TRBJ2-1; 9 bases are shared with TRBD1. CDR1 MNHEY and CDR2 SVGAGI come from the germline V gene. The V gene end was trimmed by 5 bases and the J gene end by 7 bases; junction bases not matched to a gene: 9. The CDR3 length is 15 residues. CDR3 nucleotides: TGTGCCAGCAGTCTACAGGGGGCTAATTGGAATGAGCAGTTCTTC. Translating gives CASSLQGANWNEQFF.

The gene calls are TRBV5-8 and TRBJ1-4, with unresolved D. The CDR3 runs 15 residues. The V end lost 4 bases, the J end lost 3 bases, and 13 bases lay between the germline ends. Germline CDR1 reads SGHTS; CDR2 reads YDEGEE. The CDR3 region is CASSIGREANEKLFF. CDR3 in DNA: TGTGCCAGCAGCATAGGGAGGGAGGCTAATGAAAAACTGTTTTTT.

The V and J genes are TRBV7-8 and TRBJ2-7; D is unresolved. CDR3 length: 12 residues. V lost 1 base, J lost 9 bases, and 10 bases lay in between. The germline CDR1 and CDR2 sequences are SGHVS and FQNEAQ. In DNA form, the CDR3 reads TGTGCCAGCAGCTTAGAGCAGTCTAGGCAGTACGTC. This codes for CASSLEQSRQYV.

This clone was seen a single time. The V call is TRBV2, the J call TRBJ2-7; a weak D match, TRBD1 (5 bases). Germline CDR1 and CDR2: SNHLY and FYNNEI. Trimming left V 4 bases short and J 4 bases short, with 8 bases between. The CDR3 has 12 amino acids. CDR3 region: CASSAQGYEQYV. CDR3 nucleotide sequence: TGTGCCAGCAGTGCGCAGGGTTACGAGCAGTACGTC.

The CDR3 DNA sequence: TGCGCCAGCAGTGAAACAGGGGGAAGGACCGGGGAGCTGTTTTTT. Translation gives CASSETGGRTGELFF. The gene calls are TRBV10-1 and TRBJ2-2, with TRBD1 identical over 8 bases. The CDR3 has 15 residues. The germline gives CDR1 WNHNN, CDR2 SYGVQD (reference sequence). The J segment lost 5 bases and the V segment lost 3 bases, leaving 5 bases of the junction unmatched.

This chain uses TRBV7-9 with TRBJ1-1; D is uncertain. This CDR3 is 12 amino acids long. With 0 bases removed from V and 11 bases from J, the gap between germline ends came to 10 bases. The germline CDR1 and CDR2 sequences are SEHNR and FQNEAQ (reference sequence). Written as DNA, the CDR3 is TGTGCCAGCAGCTTAGCGGAATCCCTGGCTTTCTTT. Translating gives CASSLAESLAFF.

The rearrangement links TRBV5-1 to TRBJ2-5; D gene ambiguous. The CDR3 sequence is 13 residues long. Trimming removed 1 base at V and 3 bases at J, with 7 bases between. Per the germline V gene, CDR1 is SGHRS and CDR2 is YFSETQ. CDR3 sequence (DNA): TGCGCCAGCAGCTTGATGAGAGAAGAGACCCAGTACTTC. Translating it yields CASSLMREETQYF. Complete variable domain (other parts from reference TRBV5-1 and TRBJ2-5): KAGVTQTPRYLIKTRGQQVTLSCSPISGHRSVSWYQQTPGQGLQFLFEYFSETQRNKGNFPGRFSGRQFSNSRSEMNVSTLELGDSALYLCASSLMREETQYFGPGTRLLVL.

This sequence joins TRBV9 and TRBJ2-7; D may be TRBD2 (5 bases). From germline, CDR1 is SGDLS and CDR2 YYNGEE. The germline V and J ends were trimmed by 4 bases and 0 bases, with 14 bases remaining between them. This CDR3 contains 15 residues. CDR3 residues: CASSSTGSSSYEQYF. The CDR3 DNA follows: TGTGCCAGCAGCTCCACGGGAAGCAGCTCCTACGAGCAGTACTTC.

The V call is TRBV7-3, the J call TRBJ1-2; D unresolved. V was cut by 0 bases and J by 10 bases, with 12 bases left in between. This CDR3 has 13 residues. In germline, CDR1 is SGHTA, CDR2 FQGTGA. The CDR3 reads CASSLTGREDYTF. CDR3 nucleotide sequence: TGTGCCAGCAGCTTAACAGGTCGGGAGGACTACACCTTC.

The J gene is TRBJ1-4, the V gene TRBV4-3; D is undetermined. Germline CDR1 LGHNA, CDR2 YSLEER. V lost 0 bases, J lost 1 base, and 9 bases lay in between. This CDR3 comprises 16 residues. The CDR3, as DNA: TGCGCCAGCAGCCAAGAATGGGAGGGAACTAATGAAAAACTGTTTTTT. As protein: CASSQEWEGTNEKLFF.

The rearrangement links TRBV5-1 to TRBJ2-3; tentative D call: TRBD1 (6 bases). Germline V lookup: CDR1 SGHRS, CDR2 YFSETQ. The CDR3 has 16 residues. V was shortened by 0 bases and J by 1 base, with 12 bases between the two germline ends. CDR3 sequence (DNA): TGCGCCAGCAGCTTGGCCCCAGGGGCGGGCACAGATACGCAGTATTTT. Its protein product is CASSLAPGAGTDTQYF.

The CDR3 nucleotides are TGTGCCAGCAGCCTTTCGGGTCAAGGACAGGGGTTTTCGACTGAAGCTTTCTTT. This codes for CASSLSGQGQGFSTEAFF. The chain recombines TRBV4-2 with TRBJ1-1; 9 nucleotides line up with TRBD1. This CDR3 spans 18 amino acids. Trimming at V came to 4 bases and at J to 5 bases, leaving 17 bases not matched to a gene. CDR1 and CDR2 from the germline V gene are LGHNA and YNFKEQ.